The 27 T cell receptor beta chains below come from one sample, sequenced in a study of human T cells and chemical hapten exposure. For the library, individual cDNA molecules each received unique molecular identifiers. TCRdb reprocessed the reads with MiXCR, giving one entry per CDR3 protein. This table holds about 120,000 distinct CDR3 sequences, over 7% found once. Whole blood, unfractionated, served as the material for total RNA extraction. The specimen sequenced was whole blood. The receptors shown here come from a human donor in good health. Some clones in this sample may be carry-over from other donors' samples.

This clonotype was found a few times. J is TRBJ2-7 and V is TRBV6-1, with 9 bases that match TRBD1. The CDR3 is 15 residues long. Germline V gives CDR1 MNHNS, CDR2 SASEGT. The trim removed 1 base at V and 2 bases at J, leaving 3 bases unmatched. CDR3 nucleotides: TGTGCCAGCAGTGAAGACAGGGGGCCAACCTACGAGCAGTACTTC. Residues: CASSEDRGPTYEQYF.

The chain uses TRBV9 and TRBJ2-7; TRBD2 agrees at 8 bases. The CDR3 has 14 amino acids. CDR1 and CDR2 (germline): SGDLS, YYNGEE. Unmatched junction bases numbered 3, after V lost 0 bases and J lost 4 bases. CDR3 amino acids: CASSVASSGYEQYF. In nucleotides, the CDR3 is TGTGCCAGCAGCGTAGCATCTAGCGGGTACGAGCAGTACTTC.

The chain uses TRBV5-1 and TRBJ2-2; 8 bases agree with TRBD2. The ends lost 0 bases at V and 0 bases at J; junction bases unmatched: 1. This CDR3 has 16 residues. Germline loops: CDR1 SGHRS, CDR2 YFSETQ. DNA for the CDR3: TGCGCCAGCAGCTTGGGAGCGGGGGCGAACACCGGGGAGCTGTTTTTT. It encodes CASSLGAGANTGELFF.

The rearrangement uses TRBV7-2 and TRBJ2-7; 7 nucleotides align to TRBD1. The trim removed 4 bases at V and 3 bases at J, leaving 6 bases unmatched. CDR1 is SGHTA, CDR2 FQGNSA, per germline. The length of the CDR3 is 14 residues. Here the CDR3 DNA reads TGTGCCAGCAGCTCCGGGACAGCCGGCTACGAGCAGTACTTC. This encodes CASSSGTAGYEQYF.

This clonotype was picked up a small number of times. This chain joins TRBV20-1 and TRBJ2-1; possibly TRBD2 for D (5 bases). CDR3 size: 16 residues. V lost 0 bases to trimming and J lost 0 bases, with 12 bases between them. CDR1 and CDR2 from the germline V gene are DFQATT and SNEGSKA (reference sequence). The CDR3 DNA reads as TGCAGTGCTAGAGATCCGCTAGCCCACTCCTACAATGAGCAGTTCTTC. Its protein is CSARDPLAHSYNEQFF.

This clonotype was counted only a few times. The genes are TRBV18 and TRBJ2-1; 11 bases agree with TRBD2. CDR3 size: 15 residues. J gave up 5 bases and V 6 bases, and 6 bases lay outside the gene matches. Germline CDR1 reads KGHSH; CDR2 reads LQKENI. CDR3 in DNA: TGTGCCAGCTCCCCGACTAGCGGGGCTAACAATGAGCAGTTCTTC. It translates to CASSPTSGANNEQFF.

CDR3 amino acids: CASSRDPRSTDTQYF. CDR3 DNA sequence: TGTGCCAGCAGTCGGGACCCGCGATCCACAGATACGCAGTATTTT. The chain links TRBV6-1 to TRBJ2-3, with D perhaps being TRBD1 or TRBD2 (5 bases each). Trimming took 5 bases from V and 2 from J, leaving 14 bases between them. Germline lookup yields CDR1 MNHNS and CDR2 SASEGT. CDR3 length equals 15 residues.

This clonotype was detected many times. The chain is built from TRBV18 and TRBJ2-5; tentatively, D is TRBD1 (6 bases). The CDR3 contains 15 residues. Trimming took off 3 bases at V and 0 bases at J, with 11 bases between the two ends. CDR1 and CDR2 from the germline V gene are KGHSH and LQKENI. The CDR3 nucleotides read TGTGCCAGCTCACCCACACAGGGTAACCAAGAGACCCAGTACTTC. The encoded protein is CASSPTQGNQETQYF.

This clonotype was detected a few times. The chain is built from TRBV5-4 and TRBJ2-5, with D unclear. Trimming cost V 1 base and J 1 base, with 2 bases left between them. Germline values: CDR1 SGHNT, CDR2 YYREEE (reference sequence). CDR3 length: 12 residues. CDR3 bases: TGTGCCAGCAGCTTGCCCCAAGAGACCCAGTACTTC. Translating it yields CASSLPQETQYF.

Many counts were recorded for this clonotype. This rearrangement joins TRBV5-4 to TRBJ2-7, with D possibly TRBD1 on 5 matching bases. Germline V CDR1 and CDR2: SGHNT, YYREEE (reference sequence). V was cut by 0 bases and J by 1 base, with 11 bases left in between. The CDR3 loop spans 15 amino acids. CDR3 region: CASSLVGRTSYEQYF. CDR3 coding DNA: TGTGCCAGCAGCTTGGTGGGGCGGACATCCTACGAGCAGTACTTC.

There are a few counts of this clonotype. V gene TRBV20-1 combines with J gene TRBJ2-1; D gene uncertain. The CDR3 consists of 14 residues. Germline V lookup: CDR1 DFQATT, CDR2 SNEGSKA (reference sequence). Trimming took 2 bases from V and 3 from J, leaving 11 bases between them. CDR3 protein: CSARSALVYNEQFF. The CDR3 DNA follows: TGCAGTGCTAGATCCGCCCTGGTCTACAATGAGCAGTTCTTC.

In its sample, this clonotype was seen many times. This rearrangement joins TRBV4-3 to TRBJ1-3; D remains unclear. There are 18 residues in the CDR3. Looked up from germline, CDR1 is LGHNA and CDR2 is YSLEER. V was shortened by 0 bases and J by 0 bases, with 15 bases between the two germline ends. The DNA for the CDR3 is TGCGCCAGCAGCCAAGATAAGGTTGGTCGGGACTCTGGAAACACCATATATTTT. As protein: CASSQDKVGRDSGNTIYF.

The rearrangement links TRBV6-5 to TRBJ2-6, with 7 bases aligning to TRBD1. V was pared by 2 bases and J by 2 bases, with 9 bases of the junction left unmatched. Germline CDR1 MNHEY, CDR2 SVGAGI. CDR3 size: 18 residues. As DNA, the CDR3 is TGTGCCAGCAGTTACGATTCATTACAGGGGACTGGGGCCAACGTCCTGACTTTC. Translation gives CASSYDSLQGTGANVLTF.

The chain combines TRBV7-9 with TRBJ2-3, with 13 bases matching TRBD2. This CDR3 contains 16 residues. V shed 3 bases and J 2 bases; nucleotides not matched to a gene: 2. The germline CDR1 and CDR2 sequences are SEHNR and FQNEAQ (reference sequence). CDR3 residues: CASSLGTSGVTDTQYF. CDR3 nucleotide sequence: TGTGCCAGCAGCTTGGGGACTAGCGGGGTCACAGATACGCAGTATTTT.

There are a few counts of this clonotype. The chain couples TRBV7-9 to TRBJ2-4; no definite D call. This CDR3 spans 11 amino acids. V shed 5 bases and J shed 7 bases, with 6 bases lying between them. The germline V gene has CDR1 SEHNR and CDR2 FQNEAQ (reference sequence). In nucleotides, the CDR3 is TGTGCCAGCAGCCCCTCCAACATTCAGTACTTC. It codes for CASSPSNIQYF.

Concerning this clonotype: This clone may be a read error of a much larger clone one base away. The chain carries TRBV12-3 or TRBV12-4 and TRBJ1-5; tentative D call: TRBD1 (6 bases). The CDR3 is 16 residues long. V lost 5 bases, J lost 6 bases, and 20 bases lay in between. The DNA for the CDR3 is TGTGCCAGCAGTCCCCAGGTGGGGGGCTGGGGTCAGCCCCAGCATTTT. Residues: CASSPQVGGWGQPQHF.

Ten or more counts support this clonotype. This chain joins TRBV7-2 and TRBJ2-4, with D unclear. Trimming removed 2 bases at V and 0 bases at J, with 5 bases between. Germline V lookup: CDR1 SGHTA, CDR2 FQGNSA. CDR3 length: 14 amino acids. CDR3 in DNA: TGTGCCAGCAGCTTAACCCTAGCCAAAAACATTCAGTACTTC. This gives the protein CASSLTLAKNIQYF.

In its sample, this clonotype was seen many times. The chain couples TRBV11-2 to TRBJ2-3; D uncertain. The CDR3 consists of 13 residues. Germline-derived CDR1 and CDR2 are SGHAT and FQNNGV. The V end was cut by 5 bases, the J end by 1 base, with 7 bases between. Written as DNA, the CDR3 is TGTGCCAGCAGCCCACCCGGCACAGATACGCAGTATTTT. This codes for CASSPPGTDTQYF. Complete variable domain (other parts from reference TRBV11-2 and TRBJ2-3): EAGVAQSPRYKIIEKRQSVAFWCNPISGHATLYWYQQILGQGPKLLIQFQNNGVVDDSQLPKDRFSAERLKGVDSTLKIQPAKLEDSAVYLCASSPPGTDTQYFGPGTRLTVL.

Only a few counts were recorded for this clonotype. V usage is TRBV13 and J usage is TRBJ2-5; D gene uncertain. Germline CDR1 is PRHDT and CDR2 is FYEKMQ (reference sequence). V dropped 5 bases and J dropped 0 bases, with 7 bases sitting between them. There are 13 residues in the CDR3. The CDR3 DNA reads as TGTGCCAGCAGCCCACCCAACCAAGAGACCCAGTACTTC. Translating gives CASSPPNQETQYF.

Only a few counts were recorded for this clonotype. V gene TRBV11-2 combines with J gene TRBJ2-5; 12 nucleotides match TRBD1. The CDR3 has 19 amino acids. Trimming cost V 1 base and J 2 bases; bases outside gene matches: 11. The germline V gene encodes CDR1 SGHAT and CDR2 FQNNGV. The CDR3: CASSLAPGQGALGQETQYF. Here the CDR3 DNA reads TGTGCCAGCAGCTTAGCTCCGGGACAGGGGGCTTTAGGTCAAGAGACCCAGTACTTC.

The genes are TRBV5-4 and TRBJ2-7; D remains unclear. This CDR3 has 14 amino acids. V was pared by 2 bases and J by 3 bases, with 12 bases between. Germline loops: CDR1 SGHNT, CDR2 YYREEE (reference sequence). The CDR3 region has the DNA TGTGCCAGCAGCTTCTCAGGAACGTACTACGAGCAGTACTTC. It yields the protein CASSFSGTYYEQYF.

The rearrangement uses TRBV7-2 and TRBJ2-1; D not resolved. The V and J ends lost 2 bases and 0 bases respectively, with 5 bases between them. Germline V gene sequence: CDR1 SGHTA, CDR2 FQGNSA. The length of the CDR3 is 14 residues. CDR3 sequence reads: CASSLPNSYNEQFF. CDR3 sequence (DNA): TGTGCCAGCAGCTTACCCAACTCCTACAATGAGCAGTTCTTC.

This clonotype came up a few times. The chain uses TRBV25-1 and TRBJ2-5, with D perhaps TRBD1 or TRBD2 (5 bases each). Germline loops: CDR1 MGHDK, CDR2 SYGVNS. The CDR3 covers 13 residues. V was clipped by 4 bases and J by 5 bases, with 11 bases between them. The CDR3 nucleotides read TGTGCCAGCAGTGCGGGCCGGGGCGAGACCCAGTACTTC. This translates into CASSAGRGETQYF.

This clonotype was observed at least ten times. The rearrangement uses TRBV2 and TRBJ1-1; maybe TRBD1 (6 bases). CDR3 length: 13 residues. Trimming took 7 bases from V and 1 from J, leaving 10 bases between them. Germline CDR1 SNHLY, CDR2 FYNNEI. CDR3 DNA: TGTGCCAGCAACCAACAGGGGAACACTGAAGCTTTCTTT. Its translation is CASNQQGNTEAFF.

The CDR3 protein is CASTNTGASGEQYF. The CDR3 DNA follows: TGTGCCAGCACCAACACCGGGGCCAGTGGAGAGCAGTACTTC. This sequence joins TRBV2 and TRBJ2-7; the D call may be TRBD1 or TRBD2 (5 bases each). The CDR3 totals 14 residues. Trimming cost V 7 bases and J 7 bases, with 20 bases left between them. Germline V gene sequence: CDR1 SNHLY, CDR2 FYNNEI.

This clonotype has at least ten counts. The chain links TRBV5-4 to TRBJ1-1; D not resolved. This CDR3 is 13 amino acids long. V was cut by 3 bases and J by 3 bases, with 9 bases left in between. Germline values: CDR1 SGHNT, CDR2 YYREEE (reference sequence). The CDR3 spells CASSYRRDTEAFF. In DNA form, the CDR3 reads TGTGCCAGCAGCTATCGTCGGGACACTGAAGCTTTCTTT.

There are a few counts of this clonotype. V usage is TRBV11-2 and J usage is TRBJ2-1, with TRBD2 as a possible D gene (6 bases). This CDR3 region has 13 residues. The V end was cut by 1 base, the J end by 8 bases, with 9 bases between. Per the germline V gene, CDR1 is SGHAT and CDR2 is FQNNGV. CDR3 protein: CASSLGSGDEQFF. The CDR3 DNA is TGTGCCAGCAGCTTAGGATCGGGGGATGAGCAGTTCTTC.